The 4 T cell receptor beta chains reported below all come from one sample, sequenced in a study of monozygotic twins with inflammatory bowel disease. TCRdb re-called the 5' RACE reads and shows each CDR3 protein once, DNA omitted. The table lists 120,000 to 150,000 distinct CDR3 sequences, with 2.4% in the top ten. Source material: blood. The receptors shown here come from a human donor with ulcerative colitis or Crohn's disease, or a healthy co-twin of an affected twin (not recorded which).

The V and J genes are TRBV7-2 and TRBJ2-7; no DNA is available, so the TRBD1 call from TCRdb remains unchecked. The CDR3 loop spans 14 amino acids. From germline, CDR1 is SGHTA and CDR2 FQGNSA. CDR3 region: CASSMTGSSYEQYF.

The J gene is TRBJ2-5, the V gene TRBV7-9; checking the TCRdb D call of TRBD2 is not possible without DNA. The length of the CDR3 is 16 residues. Germline CDR1 and CDR2: SEHNR and FQNEAQ (reference sequence). CDR3 protein: CASSPGLALGTETQYF.

The V call is TRBV20-1, the J call TRBJ2-5; TCRdb's D call, TRBD1, is unchecked because there is no DNA. The CDR3 is 15 residues long. Germline V CDR1 and CDR2: DFQATT, SNEGSKA (reference sequence). The CDR3 reads CSARGQGRGGETQYF.

The chain combines TRBV20-1 with TRBJ2-7; TCRdb's D call of TRBD1 is untestable without DNA. Germline lookup yields CDR1 DFQATT and CDR2 SNEGSKA (reference sequence). This CDR3 comprises 14 residues. The CDR3 sequence: CSARDPLTARVQYF.